These 20 T cell receptor beta chains were sequenced from one sample in a study of blood T cell repertoires in COVID-19. Clones were sequenced by immunoSEQ multiplex PCR, and TCRdb holds only the in-frame ones, with some missing. The table has around 270,000 clones, approximately 90% seen once. The sample consisted of peripheral blood. The receptors shown here come from a man aged 40-55 years with acute or convalescent COVID-19.

A remark on this clone: The sample contains more than one DNA sequence encoding this CDR3. The V and J genes are TRBV19 and TRBJ1-1, with D possibly TRBD1 on 5 matching bases. This CDR3 comprises 12 residues. The germline gives CDR1 LNHDA, CDR2 SQIVND (reference sequence). V was clipped by 4 bases and J by 4 bases, with 7 bases between them. The CDR3 protein is CASSTGITEAFF. DNA for the CDR3: TGTGCCAGTAGTACAGGGATCACTGAAGCTTTCTTT.

This chain connects TRBV5-5 to TRBJ1-5; 10 bases fit TRBD1. J was trimmed by 0 bases and V by 4 bases; bases with no gene match: 7. This CDR3 is 17 amino acids long. The germline V gene encodes CDR1 SGHKS and CDR2 YYEKEE (reference sequence). CDR3 protein: CASSPGQGTYSNQPQHF. The CDR3 DNA reads TGTGCCAGCAGCCCGGGACAGGGGACTTATAGCAATCAGCCCCAGCATTTT.

The gene calls are TRBV25-1 and TRBJ1-1; D uncertain. In germline, CDR1 is MGHDK, CDR2 SYGVNS. The CDR3 is 13 amino acids. V was trimmed by 4 bases and J by 2 bases, leaving 8 bases between them. CDR3 nucleotide sequence: TGTGCCAGCAGTGTTGGGCATAACACTGAAGCTTTCTTT. Translation gives CASSVGHNTEAFF.

This sequence joins TRBV3-1 (or the pseudogene TRBV3-2) and TRBJ2-2; a weak D match, TRBD2 (5 bases). Per germline, CDR1 LGHDT and CDR2 YNNKEL (reference sequence). Trimming stripped 4 bases from V and 15 bases from J, with 15 bases between. The CDR3 loop spans 12 amino acids. For the CDR3, the DNA is TGTGCCAGCAGCCCTGGACGCGGGTCAGTGTTTTTT. Translating it yields CASSPGRGSVFF.

The chain recombines TRBV2 with TRBJ1-2; a possible D gene is TRBD1 (6 bases). The V and J ends lost 6 bases and 8 bases respectively, with 19 bases between them. Germline assignment: CDR1 SNHLY and CDR2 FYNNEI. There are 14 residues in the CDR3. CDR3 amino acids: CASRAWGRDEGYTF. The CDR3 nucleotides are TGTGCCAGCAGGGCATGGGGGCGCGATGAAGGCTACACCTTC. Drawing the rest from reference TRBV2 and TRBJ1-2, the complete variable domain is EPEVTQTPSHQVTQMGQEVILRCVPISNHLYFYWYRQILGQKVEFLVSFYNNEISEKSEIFDDQFSVERPDGSNFTLKIRSTKLEDSAMYFCASRAWGRDEGYTFGSGTRLTVV.

The chain employs TRBV12-5 and TRBJ1-2, with D possibly being TRBD1 (5 bases). CDR1 is LGHNT and CDR2 is FRNRAP in the germline V gene. CDR3 length equals 13 residues. Trimming shortened V by 7 bases and J by 6 bases, and 15 bases separated the two germline ends. The CDR3 sequence: CASAPRGKDGYTF. The CDR3 region has the DNA TGTGCTAGTGCCCCACGGGGGAAGGATGGCTACACCTTC.

The V gene is TRBV5-6, the J gene TRBJ2-4; D uncertain. Trimming took 4 bases from V and 0 from J, leaving 8 bases between them. CDR3 length equals 14 residues. The germline gives CDR1 SGHDT, CDR2 YYEEEE. The DNA of the CDR3 is TGTGCCAGCAGCACCACGGGAGCCAAAAACATTCAGTACTTC. It is translated as CASSTTGAKNIQYF.

The V call is TRBV4-2, the J call TRBJ1-1; 7 bases fit TRBD1. The germline V gene has CDR1 LGHNA and CDR2 YNFKEQ. This CDR3 comprises 16 residues. V gave up 0 bases and J gave up 5 bases; unmatched junction bases: 9. CDR3 DNA sequence: TGTGCCAGCAGCCAAGACCCCATCAGACAGGGAACTGAAGCTTTCTTT. Protein: CASSQDPIRQGTEAFF.

This clone was detected only a few times. The chain joins TRBV21-1 to TRBJ2-6; TRBD1 is taken as the D call from the table, unchecked against the DNA. TRBV21-1 corresponds to a pseudogene. The CDR3 extends over 18 amino acids. The CDR3 DNA reads TGTGCCAGCAGCAAAGGGGGACAGGGGGTCACTGGGGCCAACGTCCTGACTTTC. It codes for CASSKGGQGVTGANVLTF.

This clone appeared a single time. The chain carries TRBV6-1 and TRBJ1-5; possible D gene TRBD1, 6 bases. The V gene's germline CDR1 is MNHNS and CDR2 SASEGT. The CDR3 sequence is 15 residues long. V gave up 2 bases and J gave up 5 bases, with 13 bases separating them. CDR3 amino acids: CASSERYGGDQPQHF. CDR3 coding DNA: TGTGCCAGCAGTGAAAGGTATGGGGGCGATCAGCCCCAGCATTTT.

The J gene is TRBJ2-3, the V gene TRBV5-1; 8 bases map to TRBD2. V trimming: 0 bases; J trimming: 6 bases; junction bases outside the gene matches: 6. This CDR3 is 15 amino acids long. CDR1 SGHRS and CDR2 YFSETQ come from the germline V gene. The CDR3 DNA sequence: TGCGCCAGCAGCTTGGGCCGGGGGGGCCAGGATACGCAGTATTTT. Amino acids: CASSLGRGGQDTQYF.

This chain connects TRBV2 to TRBJ2-3, with 8 bases aligning to TRBD1. The CDR3 has 14 amino acids. Germline-derived CDR1 and CDR2 are SNHLY and FYNNEI. The V and J ends lost 6 bases and 2 bases, in that order; junction bases with no gene match: 4. CDR3 coding DNA: TGTGCCAGCAGGAGGGACAGGTCCACAGATACGCAGTATTTT. Translating gives CASRRDRSTDTQYF.

The chain is built from TRBV30 and TRBJ2-5, with TRBD1 matching 9 bases. The CDR3 runs 12 residues. Looked up from germline, CDR1 is GTSNPN and CDR2 is SVGIG (reference sequence). The CDR3 DNA reads TGTGCGATCGGACAGGGGCTAGCGACCCAGTACTTC. Encoded protein: CAIGQGLATQYF.

J is TRBJ2-3 and V is TRBV6-5; 10 nucleotides line up with TRBD2. CDR1 and CDR2 from the germline V gene are MNHEY and SVGAGI. Losses at the gene ends were 4 bases for V and 8 bases for J; bases not matched to a gene: 9. The CDR3 extends over 15 amino acids. The CDR3 spells CASSSGAGGQGTQYF. CDR3 in DNA: TGTGCCAGCAGTTCTGGAGCGGGGGGGCAGGGTACGCAGTATTTT.

The CDR3 region is CASSYTGTGDNEQFF. The CDR3 DNA follows: TGTGCCAGCAGTTATACCGGGACAGGGGACAATGAGCAGTTCTTC. The chain uses TRBV6-5 and TRBJ2-1; TRBD1 matches 10 bases. The germline V gene has CDR1 MNHEY and CDR2 SVGAGI. J gave up 5 bases and V 3 bases, and 4 bases lay outside the gene matches. The length of the CDR3 is 15 residues.

The rearrangement uses TRBV2 and TRBJ2-2, with 7 bases that match TRBD1. V shed 4 bases and J 5 bases; nucleotides not matched to a gene: 4. Germline V gives CDR1 SNHLY, CDR2 FYNNEI. There are 14 residues in the CDR3. The CDR3 sequence is CASSADRATGELFF. CDR3 in DNA: TGTGCCAGCAGTGCCGACAGGGCGACCGGGGAGCTGTTTTTT.

This sequence joins TRBV7-8 and TRBJ1-2, with D perhaps matching TRBD1 (6 bases). Trimming shortened V by 6 bases and J by 2 bases, and 13 bases separated the two germline ends. This CDR3 comprises 14 residues. CDR1 and CDR2 from the germline V gene are SGHVS and FQNEAQ. CDR3 DNA sequence: TGTGCCAGCAGGCTGGGGGGGCCGAACTATGGCTACACCTTC. It encodes CASRLGGPNYGYTF.

This clone was picked up one time. The V call is TRBV5-1, the J call TRBJ1-4; D remains unclear. From germline, CDR1 is SGHRS and CDR2 YFSETQ. The V and J ends lost 4 bases and 7 bases respectively, with 11 bases between them. The CDR3 has 13 amino acids. CDR3 sequence reads: CASSDGLTEKLFF. The CDR3 DNA reads TGCGCCAGCAGCGATGGACTGACTGAAAAACTGTTTTTT.

The chain employs TRBV24-1 and TRBJ1-5, with D perhaps matching TRBD1 (5 bases). This CDR3 is built from 18 residues. V lost 2 bases and J 2 bases, leaving 18 bases between the germline ends. The germline V gene has CDR1 KGHDR and CDR2 SFDVKD. The CDR3: CATSDSGLSRAGNQPQHF. The CDR3 bases are TGTGCCACCAGTGATTCGGGACTCTCGAGAGCTGGCAATCAGCCCCAGCATTTT.

The genes are TRBV5-8 and TRBJ1-1; TRBD1 agrees at 10 bases. CDR1 is SGHTS, CDR2 YDEGEE, per germline. The CDR3 totals 14 residues. The ends lost 4 bases at V and 6 bases at J; junction bases unmatched: 6. CDR3 sequence reads: CASSAGTGDAEAFF. The CDR3 coding sequence is TGTGCCAGCAGCGCAGGGACAGGGGACGCTGAAGCTTTCTTT. The full variable domain, its missing parts supplied by reference TRBV5-8 and TRBJ1-1, is EAGVTQSPTHLIKTRGQQATLRCSPISGHTSVYWYQQALGLGLQFLLWYDEGEERNRGNFPPRFSGRQFPNYSSELNVNALELEDSALYLCASSAGTGDAEAFFGQGTRLTVV.